Listed below are T cell receptor beta chains from one sample, sequenced in a study of blood T cell repertoires in COVID-19. Data came from immunoSEQ multiplex PCR; TCRdb stores just in-frame clones and leaves some out. The sample gives about 77,000 clones, around 88% of which show up once; more than 5.5% is in the top ten. What was sequenced was peripheral blood. These receptors came from a woman aged 80 or over with acute or convalescent COVID-19. Both conserved end residues are part of each CDR3. D genes are given only for firm matches. Clone size is not always given. Where it is, it says once, few, many or a class for expanded clones.

TGCGCCAGCAGCTTGGCTCCGGCGGGGGGGGAAAAACTGTTTTTT	CASSLAPAGGEKLFF	TRBV5-1	NA	TRBJ1-4	NA
TGTGCCAGCAGTCCCCGGACAGGTGTGAGCAATCAGCCCCAGCATTTT	CASSPRTGVSNQPQHF	TRBV27	TRBD1	TRBJ1-5	NA
TGTGCCAGCAGTTACTCTTCAGGGACCAAAAACATTCAGTACTTC	CASSYSSGTKNIQYF	TRBV6-2/TRBV6-3	NA	TRBJ2-4	once
TGTGCCAGCAGCTCAACGGTGGACAGGTCAGCTTTCTTT	CASSSTVDRSAFF	TRBV6-5	TRBD1	TRBJ1-1	NA
TGTGCCAGCACATCAGGGGGAACCTACGAGCAGTACTTC	CASTSGGTYEQYF	TRBV19	TRBD1	TRBJ2-7	NA
TGTGCCAGCAGCATACAGGGTTCAGAGACCCAGTACTTC	CASSIQGSETQYF	TRBV2	NA	TRBJ2-5	NA
TGTGCCAGCAGCTTAGTTTGGGGGGGCAAAAACATTCAGTACTTC	CASSLVWGGKNIQYF	TRBV7-9	TRBD2	TRBJ2-4	NA
TGTGCCAGCAATAAAGGGGGCACAGATACGCAGTATTTT	CASNKGGTDTQYF	TRBV6-6	NA	TRBJ2-3	NA
TGTGCCAGCAGTCCCGGGACAGAACTAATTAGCAATCAGCCCCAGCATTTT	CASSPGTELISNQPQHF	TRBV6-6	TRBD1	TRBJ1-5	NA
TGCGCCAGCAGCTTGGCCAGGAGAGCGGGAGGGCCGGAGACCCAGTACTTC	CASSLARRAGGPETQYF	TRBV5-1	TRBD2	TRBJ2-5	NA
TGCGCCAGCAGCTTGGCCCCACATGGTAACACCGGGGAGCTGTTTTTT	CASSLAPHGNTGELFF	TRBV5-1	NA	TRBJ2-2	NA
TGTGCCAGCAGCCAAGAACCGGGGGGCGGGAGCTCCTACAATGAGCAGTTCTTC	CASSQEPGGGSSYNEQFF	TRBV4-2	NA	TRBJ2-1	NA
TGTGCCAGCACCCCTTGGAGGGTGAACACTGAAGCTTTCTTT	CASTPWRVNTEAFF	TRBV6-5	NA	TRBJ1-1	NA
TGTGCCAGCAGTTATTCAGCAGCGGAGGGTTATGGCTACACCTTC	CASSYSAAEGYGYTF	TRBV28	NA	TRBJ1-2	NA
TGTGCCAGCAGCTCCGCTAGCGGGGCCCCCTCCTACAATGAGCAGTTCTTC	CASSSASGAPSYNEQFF	TRBV7-3	TRBD2	TRBJ2-1	NA
TGTGCCAGCAGCCAAACTAGCGGGGGGGCTTACGAGCAGTACTTC	CASSQTSGGAYEQYF	TRBV3-1/TRBV3-2	TRBD2	TRBJ2-7	few
TGTGCCAGCAGCTTGGCGTCAGGAGGTGAAGAGACCCAGTACTTC	CASSLASGGEETQYF	TRBV5-4	NA	TRBJ2-5	NA
TGCGCCAGCAGCCAAGATTGGCTAGCGGGGACCGGGGAGCTGTTTTTT	CASSQDWLAGTGELFF	TRBV4-1	TRBD2	TRBJ2-2	NA
TGCGCCAGCAGCTTGGGAGCTGCGGGGGGGGAAGAGACCCAGTACTTC	CASSLGAAGGEETQYF	TRBV5-1	TRBD2	TRBJ2-5	NA
TGCGCCAGCAGCATTAGGACAGGGCCCACTGAAGCTTTCTTT	CASSIRTGPTEAFF	TRBV5-1	TRBD1	TRBJ1-1	NA